These 15 T cell receptor beta chains originate from one sample sequenced in a study of blood T cell repertoires in COVID-19. Libraries were prepared by immunoSEQ multiplex PCR; TCRdb keeps only in-frame clonotypes and omits some of them. The sample contains over 150,000 clones, approximately 87% of which appear only once. Sequencing was carried out using peripheral blood. Every receptor here comes from a woman aged 70-85 years with COVID-19, enrolled during active disease.

V usage is TRBV27 and J usage is TRBJ2-7, with 11 bases fitting TRBD1. The germline gives CDR1 MNHEY, CDR2 SMNVEV (reference sequence). The CDR3 has 14 residues. The junction had 5 bases not matched to a gene; V was cut back by 6 bases and J by 4 bases. The CDR3 loop reads CASSGGTGGYEQYF. CDR3 sequence (DNA): TGTGCCAGCAGCGGAGGGACAGGGGGGTACGAGCAGTACTTC.

The V call is TRBV7-8, the J call TRBJ2-7; unclear D gene. Germline CDR1 is SGHVS and CDR2 is FQNEAQ. Between the trimmed V and J ends, which lost 5 bases and 6 bases, there was a span of 11 bases. The CDR3 has 12 residues. CDR3 nucleotide sequence: TGTGCCAGCAGCCGCCGCGGTCGCGAGCAGTACTTC. It yields the protein CASSRRGREQYF. Based on the CDR3 plus reference TRBV7-8 and TRBJ2-7, the full variable domain is GAGVSQSPRYKVAKRGQDVALRCDPISGHVSLFWYQQALGQGPEFLTYFQNEAQLDKSGLPSDRFFAERPEGSVSTLKIQRTQQEDSAVYLCASSRRGREQYFGPGTRLTVT.

This chain uses TRBV7-2 with TRBJ2-3, with 8 bases fitting TRBD2. The CDR3 spans 14 residues. The V segment lost 5 bases and the J segment 4 bases; nucleotides outside the gene matches: 5. CDR1 is SGHTA and CDR2 is FQGNSA in the germline V gene. CDR3 sequence: CASSVSGNSDTQYF. DNA for the CDR3: TGTGCCAGCAGCGTTAGCGGGAACTCAGATACGCAGTATTTT.

The J gene is TRBJ2-3, the V gene TRBV5-6; 7 bases are a match to TRBD2. The trim removed 4 bases at V and 9 bases at J, leaving 8 bases unmatched. This CDR3 has 13 amino acids. Germline loops: CDR1 SGHDT, CDR2 YYEEEE. The CDR3 here is CASSTGGLMTQYF. The CDR3 nucleotides are TGTGCCAGCAGCACCGGGGGACTAATGACGCAGTATTTT.

The CDR3 loop reads CASSQINVGGYEQYF. DNA of the CDR3: TGTGCCAGCAGCCAAATAAACGTGGGGGGCTACGAGCAGTACTTC. The V call is TRBV6-5, the J call TRBJ2-7, with TRBD2 as a possible D gene (6 bases). Germline lookup yields CDR1 MNHEY and CDR2 SVGAGI. The CDR3 loop spans 15 amino acids. V lost 6 bases, J lost 3 bases, and 18 bases lay in between.

The chain carries TRBV21-1 and TRBJ2-3; the table's D call of TRBD1 was not tested on the DNA. TRBV21-1 is a pseudogene segment. This CDR3 contains 11 residues. CDR3 in amino acids: CATQGILFQYF. CDR3 nucleotide sequence: TGTGCCACCCAGGGGATTCTCTTTCAGTATTTT.

V gene TRBV9 combines with J gene TRBJ2-1, with 10 bases that match TRBD2. Unmatched junction bases numbered 9, after V lost 0 bases and J lost 9 bases. CDR1 is SGDLS and CDR2 is YYNGEE in the germline V gene. The CDR3 is 16 residues long. This CDR3 is CASSVDLASGRGEQFF. In DNA, the CDR3 is TGTGCCAGCAGCGTAGATTTGGCTAGCGGGAGAGGTGAGCAGTTCTTC.

The chain employs TRBV12-3 or TRBV12-4 and TRBJ1-2; D remains unclear. V lost 3 bases and J lost 7, with 12 bases in between. CDR3 length: 13 amino acids. CDR3 region: CASSLRATIGYTF. The CDR3 DNA sequence: TGTGCCAGCAGTTTGAGGGCAACTATTGGCTACACCTTC.

The rearrangement uses TRBV5-5 and TRBJ1-5, with TRBD1 as a possible D gene (6 bases). Germline CDR1 is SGHKS and CDR2 is YYEKEE (reference sequence). V was trimmed by 2 bases and J by 3 bases, leaving 9 bases between them. The CDR3 spans 14 residues. The CDR3 DNA sequence: TGTGCCAGCAGCTTCACAGGGCCCAATCAGCCCCAGCATTTT. This encodes CASSFTGPNQPQHF.

V and J are TRBV7-8 and TRBJ1-5, with D perhaps matching TRBD1 (6 bases). V lost 7 bases, J lost 6 bases, and 19 bases lay in between. Per the germline V gene, CDR1 is SGHVS and CDR2 is FQNEAQ. This CDR3 is 15 amino acids long. This CDR3 reads CASILVGGAGQPQHF. The DNA of the CDR3 is TGTGCCAGCATCCTTGTAGGGGGGGCAGGTCAGCCCCAGCATTTT.

The chain carries TRBV15 and TRBJ1-3; the D is unclear. From germline, CDR1 is LNHNV and CDR2 YYDKDF (reference sequence). The V gene lost 6 bases and the J gene lost 0 bases, with 6 bases spanning the gap. CDR3 length equals 13 residues. The DNA of the CDR3 is TGTGCCACCAGAATCAACTCTGGAAACACCATATATTTT. Amino acids: CATRINSGNTIYF.

The chain is built from TRBV3-1 (or the pseudogene TRBV3-2) and TRBJ2-7, with 11 bases lining up with TRBD2. CDR1 is LGHDT, CDR2 YNNKEL, per germline (reference sequence). J was trimmed by 9 bases and V by 0 bases; bases with no gene match: 16. The CDR3 loop spans 18 amino acids. The CDR3 sequence is CASSQDGVGLAGEVGQYF. DNA of the CDR3: TGTGCCAGCAGCCAAGATGGGGTCGGACTAGCGGGCGAGGTAGGGCAGTACTTC.

The gene calls are TRBV6-5 and TRBJ1-1, with TRBD1 matching over 10 bases. The length of the CDR3 is 12 residues. Germline lookup yields CDR1 MNHEY and CDR2 SVGAGI. Trimming at V came to 6 bases and at J to 9 bases, leaving 4 bases not matched to a gene. This CDR3 is CASSKGQGKAFF. In DNA, the CDR3 is TGTGCCAGCAGCAAGGGACAGGGGAAAGCTTTCTTT.

The CDR3 loop is CASSVTGTGGTEAFF. Here the CDR3 DNA reads TGTGCCAGCAGCGTCACCGGGACAGGGGGCACTGAAGCTTTCTTT. The chain couples TRBV7-3 to TRBJ1-1; 11 bases line up with TRBD1. This CDR3 region has 15 residues. The V gene's germline CDR1 is SGHTA and CDR2 FQGTGA. The V segment lost 5 bases and the J segment 4 bases; nucleotides outside the gene matches: 6. Supplemented by reference TRBV7-3 and TRBJ1-1, the full variable domain reads GAGVSQTPSNKVTEKGKYVELRCDPISGHTALYWYRQSLGQGPEFLIYFQGTGAADDSGLPNDRFFAVRPEGSVSTLKIQRTERGDSAVYLCASSVTGTGGTEAFFGQGTRLTVV.

The CDR3 sequence: CASSLALASGRVEQYF. CDR3 DNA: TGTGCCAGCAGCTTGGCCTTAGCGAGCGGGAGAGTCGAGCAGTACTTC. The chain is built from TRBV5-4 and TRBJ2-7; 8 positions match TRBD2. Germline loops: CDR1 SGHNT, CDR2 YYREEE (reference sequence). V lost 0 bases, J lost 6 bases, and 11 bases stayed unmatched. This CDR3 comprises 16 residues.